Below, 29 T cell receptor beta chains from the same sample are listed, as sequenced in a study of T-cell reconstitution after alpha-beta-depleted transplantation in children. The TCRbeta library was prepared with unique molecular identifiers. TCRdb independently ran MiXCR on the PCR reads; one entry per CDR3 protein. Of 800,000 to 1,000,000 distinct CDR3 sequences in the sample, roughly 29% were seen once. Sample: PBMCs, mostly from graft donor cells, taken 360 days after TCRalphabeta/CD19-depleted stem cell transplant. The receptors come from a boy in the first two years of life who had a stem cell transplant for SCID, so the T cells may come from the graft donor.

The rearrangement uses TRBV27 and TRBJ2-1; 8 bases map to TRBD2. Germline CDR1 MNHEY, CDR2 SMNVEV (reference sequence). With 6 bases clipped from V and 6 bases from J, the junction kept 10 bases outside the gene matches. This CDR3 spans 15 amino acids. Written as DNA, the CDR3 is TGTGCCAGCAGGAACTCAGCGGGGGCCCTCAATGAGCAGTTCTTC. It yields the protein CASRNSAGALNEQFF.

A few counts support this clonotype. This sequence joins TRBV6-5 and TRBJ2-4; 8 bases line up with TRBD1. The trim removed 4 bases at V and 0 bases at J, leaving 8 bases unmatched. The CDR3 spans 17 residues. Germline V gene data show CDR1 as MNHEY and CDR2 as SVGAGI. CDR3 nucleotides: TGTGCCAGCAGTTCCCTAGGACAGGGTATAGCCAAAAACATTCAGTACTTC. Encoded protein: CASSSLGQGIAKNIQYF.

The CDR3 DNA reads as TGTGCCAGCAGCCCCCTGCAGGGATTCTCCTACGAGCAGTACTTC. It encodes CASSPLQGFSYEQYF. The rearrangement uses TRBV3-1 and TRBJ2-7; possibly TRBD1 for D (5 bases). V lost 4 bases and J 0 bases, leaving 13 bases between the germline ends. Germline V lookup: CDR1 LGHDT, CDR2 YNNKEL (reference sequence). The CDR3 spans 15 residues.

The CDR3 is CSGADPTDTQYF. The DNA of the CDR3 is TGCAGCGGGGCGGACCCGACAGATACGCAGTATTTT. The J gene is TRBJ2-3, the V gene TRBV29-1; D unresolved. The germline CDR1 and CDR2 sequences are SQVTM and ANQGSEA. V was clipped by 7 bases and J by 3 bases, with 11 bases between them. The CDR3 has 12 amino acids.

The chain links TRBV4-3 to TRBJ2-1, with 12 bases matching TRBD2. Germline V CDR1 and CDR2: LGHNA, YSLEER. The CDR3 covers 16 residues. J gave up 4 bases and V 2 bases, and 3 bases lay outside the gene matches. As DNA, the CDR3 is TGCGCCAGCAGCCAACTAGCGGGGGGGATATACAATGAGCAGTTCTTC. Amino acids: CASSQLAGGIYNEQFF.

This clonotype has more than one count but fewer than ten. The V call is TRBV12-3 or TRBV12-4, the J call TRBJ2-1; the match to TRBD2 covers 7 bases. This CDR3 has 15 amino acids. The V and J ends lost 6 bases and 3 bases, in that order; junction bases with no gene match: 8. The CDR3 spells CASRRLAGGYNEQFF. The CDR3 coding sequence is TGTGCCAGCAGGAGACTAGCAGGTGGCTACAATGAGCAGTTCTTC.

The CDR3 region is CASSPIAGGPDTQYF. As DNA, the CDR3 is TGTGCCAGCAGTCCGATAGCGGGGGGTCCGGATACGCAGTATTTT. The chain combines TRBV12-3 or TRBV12-4 with TRBJ2-3; 10 positions agree with TRBD2. The CDR3 has 15 amino acids. Unmatched junction bases numbered 8, after V lost 5 bases and J lost 6 bases.

This clonotype was counted a few times. The genes are TRBV5-1 and TRBJ1-1; TRBD1 matches 9 bases. This CDR3 has 15 amino acids. V gave up 1 base and J gave up 4 bases; unmatched junction bases: 5. In germline, CDR1 is SGHRS, CDR2 YFSETQ. In DNA, the CDR3 is TGCGCCAGCAGCTTGTGGGGACAGGGTAGCACTGAAGCTTTCTTT. Protein sequence: CASSLWGQGSTEAFF.

This chain joins TRBV28 and TRBJ2-5, with D unresolved. Germline CDR1 MDHEN, CDR2 SYDVKM. The CDR3 contains 15 residues. Deletions cut 2 bases from V and 2 bases from J, with 12 bases between. CDR3 in DNA: TGTGCCAGCAGTTTAGGGCCTGACGGACAAGAGACCCAGTACTTC. Translating gives CASSLGPDGQETQYF. Full variable domain (rest looked up from reference TRBV28 and TRBJ2-5): DVKVTQSSRYLVKRTGEKVFLECVQDMDHENMFWYRQDPGLGLRLIYFSYDVKMKEKGDIPEGYSVSREKKERFSLILESASTNQTSMYLCASSLGPDGQETQYFGPGTRLLVL.

V and J are TRBV10-3 and TRBJ2-7, with 7 bases identical to TRBD1. From germline, CDR1 is ENHRY and CDR2 SYGVKD. The CDR3 covers 14 residues. Trimming took 6 bases from V and 11 from J; bases not matched to a gene: 16. The CDR3 coding sequence is TGTGCCATCAGCGCGACAGTGACTTTACAGGGGAAGTACTTC. Protein product: CAISATVTLQGKYF.

This clonotype was seen more than once but under ten times. The rearrangement joins TRBV5-5 to TRBJ1-5; no firm D call. The CDR3 is 13 residues long. The germline V gene has CDR1 SGHKS and CDR2 YYEKEE (reference sequence). The V end was cut by 3 bases, the J end by 3 bases, with 7 bases between. The CDR3 bases are TGTGCCAGCAGCTGGGATGTCAATCAGCCCCAGCATTTT. Translated: CASSWDVNQPQHF.

This chain connects TRBV7-9 to TRBJ2-7; D is perhaps TRBD2 (6 bases). V was cut by 2 bases and J by 6 bases, with 11 bases left in between. Germline V lookup: CDR1 SEHNR, CDR2 FQNEAQ (reference sequence). The CDR3 is made up of 13 amino acids. The CDR3 DNA reads TGTGCCAGCAGCTTAAGGGGAGGTCTCGAGCAGTACTTC. Encoded protein: CASSLRGGLEQYF.

The J gene is TRBJ2-1, the V gene TRBV20-1; 9 nucleotides match TRBD1. Germline lookup yields CDR1 DFQATT and CDR2 SNEGSKA (reference sequence). The CDR3 totals 15 residues. The trim removed 4 bases at V and 2 bases at J, leaving 6 bases unmatched. The CDR3 region is CSATGRQGAYNEQFF. CDR3 nucleotides: TGCAGTGCTACCGGACGACAGGGGGCCTACAATGAGCAGTTCTTC.

The CDR3 DNA is TGTGCCAGCAGCTTAACGCAGGGGAGCACTGAAGCTTTCTTT. It specifies CASSLTQGSTEAFF. This chain connects TRBV7-9 to TRBJ1-1; D possibly corresponds to TRBD1 (6 bases). Germline loops: CDR1 SEHNR, CDR2 FQNEAQ (reference sequence). Trimming left V 2 bases short and J 4 bases short, with 11 bases between. The CDR3 sequence is 14 residues long. Full variable domain (outside the CDR3, taken from reference TRBV7-9 and TRBJ1-1): DTGVSQNPRHKITKRGQNVTFRCDPISEHNRLYWYRQTLGQGPEFLTYFQNEAQLEKSRLLSDRFSAERPKGSFSTLEIQRTEQGDSAMYLCASSLTQGSTEAFFGQGTRLTVV.

In this sample, this clonotype turned up a few times. The CDR3 coding sequence is TGTGCCAGCAGTTTTGCGCGGGGGGACAATGAGCAGTTCTTC. This codes for CASSFARGDNEQFF. The chain combines TRBV12-3 or TRBV12-4 with TRBJ2-1; TRBD2 aligns across 8 bases. V dropped 3 bases and J dropped 5; count of bases not matched to a gene: 3. This CDR3 comprises 14 residues.

This clonotype turned up a few times. The CDR3 DNA sequence: TGTGCCAGCAGTCCCCCCAAGGACAGGAATGAGCAGTTCTTC. It yields the protein CASSPPKDRNEQFF. This chain links TRBV2 with TRBJ2-1; TRBD1 aligns across 7 bases. V shed 5 bases and J 7 bases; nucleotides not matched to a gene: 8. CDR1 is SNHLY and CDR2 is FYNNEI in the germline V gene. The CDR3 consists of 14 residues.

The rearrangement uses TRBV4-1 and TRBJ2-3; TRBD1 might be the D (5 bases). Trimming removed 1 base from V and 6 bases from J, with 11 bases in between. Germline V gene lookup returns CDR1 MGHRA and CDR2 YSYEKL. CDR3 size: 14 residues. CDR3 coding DNA: TGCGCCAGCAGCCAAGTTGATGGGGCGGATACGCAGTATTTT. Translation gives CASSQVDGADTQYF.

This clonotype was seen repeatedly, ten times or more. The junction and the germline gene differ at one end; a read error may be behind it. The V gene is TRBV12-3 or TRBV12-4, the J gene TRBJ1-1, with 7 bases fitting TRBD1. This CDR3 region has 13 residues. The CDR3 nucleotides are TGCGCCAGCAGACGGACAGGGAACACTGAAGCTTTCTTT. This gives the protein CASRRTGNTEAFF.

This clonotype occurred a few times. This rearrangement joins TRBV29-1 to TRBJ2-3; maybe TRBD1 (5 bases). CDR3 length: 13 amino acids. CDR1 and CDR2 from the germline V gene are SQVTM and ANQGSEA. The germline V and J ends were trimmed by 7 bases and 2 bases, with 13 bases remaining between them. In DNA form, the CDR3 reads TGCAGCGCCCGGACACGATTCACAGATACGCAGTATTTT. Its protein is CSARTRFTDTQYF.

This clonotype was observed a few times. This sequence joins TRBV12-3 or TRBV12-4 and TRBJ1-5; 8 bases are a match to TRBD1. CDR3 size: 15 residues. The J segment lost 4 bases and the V segment lost 5 bases, leaving 7 bases of the junction unmatched. The CDR3 DNA follows: TGTGCCAGCAGTCACGGACAGGGAGAGAATCAGCCCCAGCATTTT. This encodes CASSHGQGENQPQHF.

There are a few counts of this clonotype. V and J are TRBV27 and TRBJ2-7, with 10 bases matching TRBD1. From germline, CDR1 is MNHEY and CDR2 SMNVEV (reference sequence). Losses at the gene ends were 7 bases for V and 2 bases for J; bases not matched to a gene: 11. The CDR3 has 16 residues. CDR3 in DNA: TGTGCCAGCACCACCGTTAGGGGGACAGGGGCCTACGAGCAGTACTTC. Protein: CASTTVRGTGAYEQYF.

J is TRBJ2-7 and V is TRBV20-1; 11 bases match TRBD2. V shed 3 bases and J 5 bases; nucleotides not matched to a gene: 3. CDR3 size: 13 residues. Germline V gene lookup returns CDR1 DFQATT and CDR2 SNEGSKA (reference sequence). CDR3 sequence (DNA): TGCAGTGCTAGGCCGGGACTAGCGGACGAGCAGTACTTC. As protein: CSARPGLADEQYF.

This clonotype has only a few counts. The chain has TRBV5-1 and TRBJ2-7; 10 bases agree with TRBD2. Germline lookup yields CDR1 SGHRS and CDR2 YFSETQ. J lost 5 bases, V lost 5 bases, and 7 bases had no gene match. The CDR3 has 14 residues. The CDR3 loop reads CASSQLAGNHEQYF. The CDR3 DNA follows: TGCGCCAGCAGTCAACTAGCGGGGAACCACGAGCAGTACTTC.

The V gene is TRBV12-3 or TRBV12-4, the J gene TRBJ1-5; 8 bases match TRBD1. V lost 7 bases to trimming and J lost 7 bases; unmatched junction nucleotides: 6. CDR3 size: 13 residues. CDR3 region: CASNTGGRQPQHF. The CDR3 DNA reads as TGTGCCAGCAATACAGGGGGGAGACAGCCCCAGCATTTT.

The chain recombines TRBV7-6 with TRBJ1-5; possible D gene TRBD1, 5 bases. V was cut by 5 bases and J by 7 bases, with 15 bases left in between. The CDR3 loop spans 14 amino acids. Germline CDR1 SGHVS, CDR2 FNYEAQ. DNA for the CDR3: TGTGCCAGCAGCCTAGACGGGGGTTCGCAGCCCCAGCATTTT. Encoded protein: CASSLDGGSQPQHF.

The V and J genes are TRBV12-3 or TRBV12-4 and TRBJ1-4; 11 nucleotides match TRBD1. This CDR3 spans 16 amino acids. J gave up 8 bases and V 6 bases, and 11 bases lay outside the gene matches. The CDR3 bases are TGTGCCAGCAGGTCCGGGACAGGGGGAAATCTCGAAAAACTGTTTTTT. Translating gives CASRSGTGGNLEKLFF.

The rearrangement uses TRBV3-1 and TRBJ2-1; D perhaps matches TRBD1 (6 bases). The ends were cut back, 6 bases at V and 9 bases at J, with 12 bases in the middle. The CDR3 is 12 amino acids. Germline lookup yields CDR1 LGHDT and CDR2 YNNKEL (reference sequence). The chain's CDR3 is CASSSRGAEQFF. The CDR3 DNA reads as TGTGCCAGCAGTTCCAGGGGAGCTGAGCAGTTCTTC.

The genes are TRBV4-2 and TRBJ2-3; 12 bases match TRBD2. The V gene end was trimmed by 0 bases and the J gene end by 3 bases; junction bases not matched to a gene: 4. Per germline, CDR1 LGHNA and CDR2 YNFKEQ. The CDR3 loop spans 17 amino acids. CDR3: CASSQDPTSGGTDTQYF. CDR3 coding DNA: TGTGCCAGCAGCCAAGATCCAACTAGCGGGGGGACAGATACGCAGTATTTT.

The V call is TRBV4-1, the J call TRBJ2-1; 7 bases fit TRBD1. The CDR3 contains 17 residues. V was pared by 4 bases and J by 2 bases, with 11 bases of the junction left unmatched. Looked up from germline, CDR1 is MGHRA and CDR2 is YSYEKL. CDR3 sequence (DNA): TGCGCCAGCAGCCCCAACCCCGGGACAGTCACCTACAATGAGCAGTTCTTC. Translation: CASSPNPGTVTYNEQFF.